This T cell receptor beta chain was captured in a study of blood T cell repertoires in COVID-19. Study-wide background: Spain, Italy and the United States supplied samples that represented acute and convalescent COVID-19. PBMCs, B-cell-depleted T cells, or T cells provided the cDNA or gDNA that made up the material.

Germline CDR1 is SGHRS and CDR2 is YFSETQ. The CDR3 has 20 amino acids. The J segment lost 0 bases and the V segment lost 0 bases, leaving 5 bases of the junction unmatched. Under the authors' procedure: Amplification with reference gene primers provided the estimates of nucleated cell counts. The assay was immunoSEQ multiplex PCR, and TCRdb's table has in-frame clones only and misses some. V and J calls plus clone size are reproduced from that table; the DNA served to infer D and trimming. This sample has around 160,000 clones, with approximately 91% found just once. The sequenced sample was peripheral blood. V gene TRBV5-1 combines with J gene TRBJ2-6; 14 bases match TRBD2. The TCR was taken from a human donor in a cohort sampled during active COVID-19. The CDR3 sequence is CASSLARLAGGSSGANVLTF. CDR3 nucleotide sequence: TGCGCCAGCAGCTTGGCCCGACTAGCGGGGGGGAGCTCTGGGGCCAACGTCCTGACTTTC. The whole variable domain, remainder taken from reference TRBV5-1 and TRBJ2-6, is KAGVTQTPRYLIKTRGQQVTLSCSPISGHRSVSWYQQTPGQGLQFLFEYFSETQRNKGNFPGRFSGRQFSNSRSEMNVSTLELGDSALYLCASSLARLAGGSSGANVLTFGAGSRLTVL.